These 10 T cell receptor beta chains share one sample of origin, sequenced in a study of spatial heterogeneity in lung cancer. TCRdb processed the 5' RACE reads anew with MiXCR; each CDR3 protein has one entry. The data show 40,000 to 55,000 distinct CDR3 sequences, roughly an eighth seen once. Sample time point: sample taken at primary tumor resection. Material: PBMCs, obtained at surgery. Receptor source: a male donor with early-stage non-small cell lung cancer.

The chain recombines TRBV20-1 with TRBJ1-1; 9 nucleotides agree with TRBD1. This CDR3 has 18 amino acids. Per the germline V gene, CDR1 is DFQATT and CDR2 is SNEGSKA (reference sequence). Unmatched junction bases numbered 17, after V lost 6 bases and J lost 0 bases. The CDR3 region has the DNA TGCAGTGCACCTTTCGAGCCGGGACAGGGTAATTTGAACACTGAAGCTTTCTTT. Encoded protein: CSAPFEPGQGNLNTEAFF.

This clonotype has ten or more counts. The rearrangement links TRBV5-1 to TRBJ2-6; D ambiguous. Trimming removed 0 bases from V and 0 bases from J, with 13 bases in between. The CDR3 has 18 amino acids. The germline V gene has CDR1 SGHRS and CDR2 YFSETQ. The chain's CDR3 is CASSLVLGPSSGANVLTF. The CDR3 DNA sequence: TGCGCCAGCAGCTTGGTCCTCGGTCCCAGCTCTGGGGCCAACGTCCTGACTTTC.

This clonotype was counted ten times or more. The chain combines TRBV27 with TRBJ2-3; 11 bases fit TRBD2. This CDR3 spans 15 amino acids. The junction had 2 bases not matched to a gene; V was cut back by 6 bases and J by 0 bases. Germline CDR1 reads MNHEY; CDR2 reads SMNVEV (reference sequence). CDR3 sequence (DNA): TGTGCCAGCAGCCGACTAGCGGGAAGCACAGATACGCAGTATTTT. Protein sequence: CASSRLAGSTDTQYF.

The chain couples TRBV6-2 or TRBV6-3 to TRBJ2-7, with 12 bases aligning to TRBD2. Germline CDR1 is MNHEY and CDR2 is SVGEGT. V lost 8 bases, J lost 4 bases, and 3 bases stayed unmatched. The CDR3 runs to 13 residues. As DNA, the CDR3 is TGTGCCAGCCAGACTAGCGGGGGATACGAGCAGTACTTC. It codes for CASQTSGGYEQYF.

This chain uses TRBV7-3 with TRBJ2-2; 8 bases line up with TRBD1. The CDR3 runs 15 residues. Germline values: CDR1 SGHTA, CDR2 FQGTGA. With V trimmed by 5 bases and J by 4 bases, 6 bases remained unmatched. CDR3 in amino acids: CASSLGTGSTGELFF. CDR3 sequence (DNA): TGTGCCAGCAGCCTGGGGACAGGCTCCACCGGGGAGCTGTTTTTT.

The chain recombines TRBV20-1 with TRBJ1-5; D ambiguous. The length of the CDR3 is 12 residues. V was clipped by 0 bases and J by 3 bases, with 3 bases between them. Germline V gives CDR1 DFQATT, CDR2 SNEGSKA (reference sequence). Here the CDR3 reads CSARDLNQPQHF. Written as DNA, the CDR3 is TGCAGTGCTAGAGATCTCAATCAGCCCCAGCATTTT.

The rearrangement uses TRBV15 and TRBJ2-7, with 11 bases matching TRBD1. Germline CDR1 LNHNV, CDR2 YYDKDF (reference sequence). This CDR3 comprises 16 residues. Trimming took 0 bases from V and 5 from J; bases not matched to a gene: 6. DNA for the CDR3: TGTGCCACCAGCAGAGATATCGGGACAGGGGGTCACGAGCAGTACTTC. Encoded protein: CATSRDIGTGGHEQYF.

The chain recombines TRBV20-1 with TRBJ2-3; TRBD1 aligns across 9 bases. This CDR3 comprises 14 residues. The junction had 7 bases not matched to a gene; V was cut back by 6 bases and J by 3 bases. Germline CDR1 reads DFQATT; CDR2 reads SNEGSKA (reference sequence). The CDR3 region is CSAQRDRATDTQYF. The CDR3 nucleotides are TGCAGTGCCCAGAGGGACAGGGCAACAGATACGCAGTATTTT.

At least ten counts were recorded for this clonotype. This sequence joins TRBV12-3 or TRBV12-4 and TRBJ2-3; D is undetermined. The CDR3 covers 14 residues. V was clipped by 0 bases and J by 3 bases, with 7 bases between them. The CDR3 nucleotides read TGTGCCAGCAGTTTAGCCGCCCTGACAGATACGCAGTATTTT. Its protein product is CASSLAALTDTQYF.

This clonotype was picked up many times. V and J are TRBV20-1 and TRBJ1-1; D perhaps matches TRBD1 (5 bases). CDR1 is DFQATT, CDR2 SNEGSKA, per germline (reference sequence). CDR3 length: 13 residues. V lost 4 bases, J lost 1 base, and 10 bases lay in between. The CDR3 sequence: CSAIGTANTEAFF. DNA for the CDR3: TGCAGTGCTATTGGGACGGCGAACACTGAAGCTTTCTTT.